The sequence of this TCR beta chain was determined in a study of regulatory T cells in long-lasting Graves disease (dated by TCRdb to about 2021). Context from the whole study: Patients with newly diagnosed Graves' disease had been on antithyroid drugs for under 3 months. This study used TCR sequencing and RNA sequencing of peripheral blood to compare persistent Graves' disease patients against newly diagnosed Graves' disease patients. A total of approximately 35 samples underwent TCR sequencing: around 13 from persistent and around 20 from newly diagnosed Graves' disease patients. The study was registered as a clinical trial and conducted in China. What the work shows at the level of the full study, not this receptor alone: As a limitation, the authors acknowledged that the small sample size may reduce accuracy. TRBV28, TRBJ1-2 and TRBJ2-5 were preferentially used in persistent disease, while TRBV20-1 and TRBJ2-1 were favored in newly diagnosed disease. Patients with persistent disease shared more public clonotypes (approximately 2,500) than newly diagnosed patients did (approximately 970). Because the primary lesion, thyroid tissue, could not be accessed, the study looked at peripheral blood alone. Only the TCR beta chain was sequenced and analyzed. Compared with newly diagnosed patients, patients with persistent Graves' disease had lower TCR Shannon entropy and fewer highly expanded clones, which suggests clonal expansion.

This sample's time point label indicates: newly diagnosed GD, antithyroid drugs for less than 3 months. RNA was extracted from PBMCs in TRIzol for both TCR sequencing and RNA sequencing. The diagnosis of Graves' disease was made according to American Thyroid Association guidelines. Recruitment of patients was carried out at an endocrinology department in Xi'an, China. Each patient gave 8.5 to 9.5 milliliters of peripheral blood, collected in an EDTA anticoagulant tube. Ficoll Paque Plus density gradient separation was used to isolate PBMCs, and no additional T cell sorting was done. RNA quality was checked with an Agilent 2100 Bioanalyzer and agarose gel, and concentration with a NanoDrop 2000. This clonotype came up many times. Its cognate antigen has yet to be identified. Nothing much larger sits one base from this clone, and base qualities are not available. From cysteine to phenylalanine, the CDR3 is 11 amino acids long. The sequence is cut down to CDR3 DNA, 33 bases in frame from base 1. V is shortened by 7 bases, J by 8 bases, and the region joining them spans 10 bases. Per the germline V gene, MDHEN is the CDR1 and SYDVKM is the CDR2.

Libraries were constructed by multiplex PCR. TCRdb lists the instrument as Illumina HiSeq 4000. iRepertoire HTBI primers and Arm-PCR amplification of CDR3 regions were used to construct TCR beta libraries. Before sequencing, the PCR products went through gel purification. Regarding the original processing steps: Across samples, around 58 TRBV and 13 to 15 TRBJ segments were identified and used for gene usage analysis of CDR3 amino acid clonotypes. COPE and FqMerger were used to merge filtered high-quality paired reads into contigs. Contigs were aligned with BLAST to IMGT TRBV, TRBD and TRBJ reference genes, and CDR3 was defined per IMGT. Highly expanded clones were defined as clonotypes with a frequency above 0.1%. Shannon entropy served as the measure of repertoire diversity, while the Gini coefficient captured V-J evenness. A clonotype was considered public if more than one individual shared it. Using fastp trimming at Q25 and MiXCR clonotype assembly, TCRdb reanalyzed the public sequencing data and kept in-frame beta chains. Entries are consolidated by CDR3 protein sequence, retaining the most common genes and DNA. The V and J calls follow TCRdb's processing rather than the paper's. For this sample the table gives 440,000 or so distinct CDR3 sequences, of which about 16% were detected only once. The top ten clonotypes cover about 10% of the sample.

The data were also submitted as part of a second study, on T cells in Graves' hyperthyroidism and ophthalmopathy. As described in the second report: A patient counted as having stable Graves' hyperthyroidism if no progression to ophthalmopathy occurred over 18 months of follow-up. Hyperthyroidism patients were aged 18 to 65 years and newly diagnosed, with disease duration of less than 2 months. Exclusion was applied to patients with uncontrolled infections, other autoimmune diseases, pregnancy or lactation. Diagnoses were based on clinical symptoms, serum thyroxine and TRAb, thyroid ultrasound and orbital computed tomography. The TCR CDR3 was subjected to a first round of RT-PCR using the HTBI primer set and the Qiagen OneStep RT-PCR kit. Most expanded thyroid clonotypes (frequency above 0.001) were also found in blood, which suggests that blood repertoires may mirror thyroid immune responses. A model built on a 13 V-J signature distinguished ophthalmopathy from stable hyperthyroidism, reaching over 85% sensitivity and 81% to 83% specificity in cross-validation and 80%/75% in testing. In validation, the model predicted progression to ophthalmopathy with 65% to 71% sensitivity and approximately 78% specificity, a median of around six months before onset. To identify distinguishing TCR V-J signatures, a discovery cohort of around 100 patients was used, comprising 43 with Graves' ophthalmopathy and around 60 with stable Graves' hyperthyroidism. Prospective prediction of ophthalmopathy was tested in an independent validation cohort consisting of roughly 20 hyperthyroidism patients and approximately 16 patients who later progressed to ophthalmopathy. For training and testing, the roughly 97 patients in the discovery cohort were randomly divided in a 7:3 ratio. In roughly six Graves' hyperthyroidism patients, the study also compared T-cell repertoires from thyroid tissue with T-cell repertoires from blood. Once sampling was done, hyperthyroidism patients were given methimazole at a starting dose of 30 mg daily, whereas ophthalmopathy patients were given high-dose intravenous methylprednisolone. Libraries were constructed in a second round of multiplex PCR, after which size selection and purification were performed. Paired-end sequencing of the libraries was performed with 100 bp reads on an Illumina HiSeq2000. SOAPnuke was used to process the raw data, with reads discarded if the reads contained adapters or uncalled bases, had a mean Phred below 15, or lacked an exact constant-primer or identifier match. COPE v1.2.5 was used to merge the high-quality paired reads, and each unique nucleotide sequence was defined as a clonotype. Clonotypes were aligned to IMGT TRBV, TRBD and TRBJ reference segments using MiTCR v1.1. The analysis included only V-J combinations with a frequency above 0.0001, which together covered around 99% of the repertoires. The TCS score was defined as F50 (clonal expansion) divided by E x V (chaos), with BLOSUM62-based TCRdist calculated between CDR3 peptides within each V-J. Welch's t-statistics and random forest reduced fewer than 550 V-J features to 13, which were used in a naive Bayes classifier (R e1071). No statistical method was used to set the sample size in advance, and investigators knew the group allocation. According to the paper, TCR Vbeta CDR3 sequencing was carried out on about 140 peripheral blood samples, which came from 40 to 45 ophthalmopathy, approximately 72 hyperthyroidism and about 17 progressor patients.

The source is a woman in her twenties or thirties with Graves disease. Donor details come from another sample of the same person, matched by shared clones. The sequenced sample was peripheral blood mononuclear cells (PBMCs), obtained at new diagnosis, from a patient treated with antithyroid drugs. Here the chain combines TRBV28 and TRBJ2-3, and perhaps TRBD1 as D gene, on 6 matching bases. At the DNA level, the sequence is TGTGCCAGCACGGTCAGGGGTACGCAGTATTTT. Its translation reads: CASTVRGTQYF.